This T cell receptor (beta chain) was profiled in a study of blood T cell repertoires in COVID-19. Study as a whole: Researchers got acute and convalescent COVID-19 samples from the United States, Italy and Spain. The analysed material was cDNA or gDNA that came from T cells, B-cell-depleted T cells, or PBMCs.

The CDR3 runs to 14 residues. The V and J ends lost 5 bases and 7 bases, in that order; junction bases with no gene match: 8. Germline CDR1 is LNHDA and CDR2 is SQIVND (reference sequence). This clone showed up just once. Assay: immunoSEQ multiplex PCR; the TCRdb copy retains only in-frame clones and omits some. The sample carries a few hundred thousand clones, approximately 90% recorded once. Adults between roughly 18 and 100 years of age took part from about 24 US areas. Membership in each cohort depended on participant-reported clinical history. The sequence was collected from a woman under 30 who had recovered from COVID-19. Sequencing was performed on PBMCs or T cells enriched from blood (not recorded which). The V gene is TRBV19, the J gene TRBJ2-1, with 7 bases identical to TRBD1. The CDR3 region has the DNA TGTGCCAGTAGTCCCTGGGCGACAGGGAATGAGCAGTTCTTC. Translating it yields CASSPWATGNEQFF.